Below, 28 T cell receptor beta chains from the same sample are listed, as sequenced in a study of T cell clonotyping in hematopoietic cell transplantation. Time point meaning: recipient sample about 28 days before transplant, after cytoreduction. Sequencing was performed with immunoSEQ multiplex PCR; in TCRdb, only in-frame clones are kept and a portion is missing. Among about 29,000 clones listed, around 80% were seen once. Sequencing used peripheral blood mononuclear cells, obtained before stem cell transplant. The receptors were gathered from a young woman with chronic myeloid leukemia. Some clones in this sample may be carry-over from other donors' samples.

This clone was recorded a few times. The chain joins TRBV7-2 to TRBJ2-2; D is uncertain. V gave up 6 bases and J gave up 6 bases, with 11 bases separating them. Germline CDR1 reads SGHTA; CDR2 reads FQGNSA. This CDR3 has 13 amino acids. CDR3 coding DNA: TGTGCCAGCAGGAAGGCCCCGGCCGGGGAGCTGTTTTTT. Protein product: CASRKAPAGELFF.

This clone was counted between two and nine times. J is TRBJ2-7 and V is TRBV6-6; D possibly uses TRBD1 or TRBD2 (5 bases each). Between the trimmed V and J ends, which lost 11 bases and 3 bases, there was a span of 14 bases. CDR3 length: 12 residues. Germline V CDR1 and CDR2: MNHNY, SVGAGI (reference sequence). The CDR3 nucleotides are TGTGCCTCTTCCAGGGAGTACTACGAGCAGTACTTC. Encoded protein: CASSREYYEQYF.

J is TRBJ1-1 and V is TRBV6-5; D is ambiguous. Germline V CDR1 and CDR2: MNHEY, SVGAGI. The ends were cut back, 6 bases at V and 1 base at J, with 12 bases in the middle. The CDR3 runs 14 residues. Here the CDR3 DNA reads TGTGCCAGCAGCTCCAGCAACTCGAACACTGAAGCTTTCTTT. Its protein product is CASSSSNSNTEAFF.

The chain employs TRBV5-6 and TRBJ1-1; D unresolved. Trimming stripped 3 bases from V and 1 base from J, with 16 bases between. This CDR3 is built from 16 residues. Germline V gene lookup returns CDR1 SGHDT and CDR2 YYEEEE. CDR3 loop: CASSSYGISTNTEAFF. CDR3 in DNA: TGTGCCAGCAGCTCTTATGGGATTTCAACGAACACTGAAGCTTTCTTT. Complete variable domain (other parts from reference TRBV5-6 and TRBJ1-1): DAGVTQSPTHLIKTRGQQVTLRCSPKSGHDTVSWYQQALGQGPQFIFQYYEEEERQRGNFPDRFSGHQFPNYSSELNVNALLLGDSALYLCASSSYGISTNTEAFFGQGTRLTVV.

The CDR3 protein is CASRTGTDTQYF. The CDR3 DNA follows: TGTGCCAGCCGTACAGGCACAGATACGCAGTATTTT. The genes are TRBV2 and TRBJ2-3; unclear D gene. The ends were cut back, 8 bases at V and 1 base at J, with 7 bases in the middle. The CDR3 spans 12 residues. CDR1 and CDR2 (germline): SNHLY, FYNNEI.

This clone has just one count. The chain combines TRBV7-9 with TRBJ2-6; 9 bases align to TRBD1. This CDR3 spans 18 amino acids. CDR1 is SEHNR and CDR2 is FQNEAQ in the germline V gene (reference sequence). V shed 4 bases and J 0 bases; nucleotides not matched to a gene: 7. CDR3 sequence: CASSSQGAPLSGANVLTF. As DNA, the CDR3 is TGTGCCAGCAGCTCACAGGGGGCTCCACTCTCTGGGGCCAACGTCCTGACTTTC. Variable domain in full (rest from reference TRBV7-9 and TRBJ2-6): DTGVSQNPRHKITKRGQNVTFRCDPISEHNRLYWYRQTLGQGPEFLTYFQNEAQLEKSRLLSDRFSAERPKGSFSTLEIQRTEQGDSAMYLCASSSQGAPLSGANVLTFGAGSRLTVL.

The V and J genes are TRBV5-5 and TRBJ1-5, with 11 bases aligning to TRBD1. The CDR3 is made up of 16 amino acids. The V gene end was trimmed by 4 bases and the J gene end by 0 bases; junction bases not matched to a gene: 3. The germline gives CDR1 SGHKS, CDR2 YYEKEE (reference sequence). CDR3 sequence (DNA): TGTGCCAGCAGCGGGGGGACAGGGGGTAGCAATCAGCCCCAGCATTTT. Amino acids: CASSGGTGGSNQPQHF.

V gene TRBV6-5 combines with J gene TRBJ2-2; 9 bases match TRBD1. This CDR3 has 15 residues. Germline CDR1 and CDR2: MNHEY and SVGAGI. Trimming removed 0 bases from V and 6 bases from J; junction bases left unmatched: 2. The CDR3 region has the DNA TGTGCCAGCAGTTACTCCAGGACAGGGGCCGGGGAGCTGTTTTTT. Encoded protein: CASSYSRTGAGELFF.

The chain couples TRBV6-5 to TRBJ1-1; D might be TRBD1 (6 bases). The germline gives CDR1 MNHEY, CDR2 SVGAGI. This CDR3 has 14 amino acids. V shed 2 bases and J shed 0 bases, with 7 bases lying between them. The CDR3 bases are TGTGCCAGCAGTTACGGGGGCTTGAACACTGAAGCTTTCTTT. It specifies CASSYGGLNTEAFF.

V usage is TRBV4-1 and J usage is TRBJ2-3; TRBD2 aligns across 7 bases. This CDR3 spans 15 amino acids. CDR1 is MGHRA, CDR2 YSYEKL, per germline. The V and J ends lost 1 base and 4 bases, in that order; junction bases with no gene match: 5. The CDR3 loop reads CASSQVRGEADTQYF. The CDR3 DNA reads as TGCGCCAGCAGCCAAGTTCGGGGGGAGGCAGATACGCAGTATTTT.

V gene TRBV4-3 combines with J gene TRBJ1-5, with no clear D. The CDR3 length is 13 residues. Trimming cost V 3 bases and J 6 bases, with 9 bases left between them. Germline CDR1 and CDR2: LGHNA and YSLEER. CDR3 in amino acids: CASSQVWGQPQHF. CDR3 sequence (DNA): TGCGCCAGCAGCCAGGTCTGGGGTCAGCCCCAGCATTTT.

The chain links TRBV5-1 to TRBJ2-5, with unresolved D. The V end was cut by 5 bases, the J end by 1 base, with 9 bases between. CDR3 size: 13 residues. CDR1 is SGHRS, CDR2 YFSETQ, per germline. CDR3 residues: CASSSSRQETQYF. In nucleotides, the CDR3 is TGCGCCAGCAGTTCCAGCCGCCAAGAGACCCAGTACTTC.

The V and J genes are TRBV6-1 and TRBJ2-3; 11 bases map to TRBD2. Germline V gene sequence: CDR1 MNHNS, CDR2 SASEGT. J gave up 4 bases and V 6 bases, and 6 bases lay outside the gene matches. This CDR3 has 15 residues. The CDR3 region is CASSPGTSGSDTQYF. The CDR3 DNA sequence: TGTGCCAGCAGCCCAGGGACTAGCGGATCAGATACGCAGTATTTT.

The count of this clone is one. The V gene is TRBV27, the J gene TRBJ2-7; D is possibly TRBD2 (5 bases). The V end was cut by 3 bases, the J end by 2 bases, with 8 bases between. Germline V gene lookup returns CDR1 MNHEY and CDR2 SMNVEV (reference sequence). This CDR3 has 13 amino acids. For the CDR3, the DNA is TGTGCCAGCAGTTTGTCTAGCACCTACGAGCAGTACTTC. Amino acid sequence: CASSLSSTYEQYF.

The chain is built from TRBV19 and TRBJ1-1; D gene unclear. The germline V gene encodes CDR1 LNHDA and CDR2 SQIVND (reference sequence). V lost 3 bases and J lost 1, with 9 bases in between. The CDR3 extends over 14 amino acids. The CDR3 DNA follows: TGTGCCAGTAGTATTATTGGTGGGAACACTGAAGCTTTCTTT. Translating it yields CASSIIGGNTEAFF.

The CDR3 sequence is CASSPIMAQSKETQYF. The CDR3 region has the DNA TGCGCCAGCAGTCCCATTATGGCCCAATCCAAAGAGACCCAGTACTTC. The J gene is TRBJ2-5, the V gene TRBV23-1; D call uncertain. TRBV23-1 has ORF status, its function being uncertain. The length of the CDR3 is 16 residues. Trimming left V 4 bases short and J 3 bases short, with 18 bases between.

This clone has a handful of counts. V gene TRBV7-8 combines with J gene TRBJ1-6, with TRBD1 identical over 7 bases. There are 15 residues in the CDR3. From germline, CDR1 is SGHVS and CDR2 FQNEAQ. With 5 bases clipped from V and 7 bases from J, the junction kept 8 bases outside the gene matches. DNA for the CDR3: TGTGCCAGCAGCCCCGGACAGGCCCCGAATTCACCCCTCCACTTT. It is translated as CASSPGQAPNSPLHF.

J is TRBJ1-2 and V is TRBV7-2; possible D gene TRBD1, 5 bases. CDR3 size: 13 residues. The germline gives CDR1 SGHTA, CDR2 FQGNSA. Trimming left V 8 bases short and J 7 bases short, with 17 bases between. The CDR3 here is CASSPIWGSGYTF. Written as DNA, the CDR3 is TGTGCCAGCTCCCCTATATGGGGCAGTGGCTACACCTTC.

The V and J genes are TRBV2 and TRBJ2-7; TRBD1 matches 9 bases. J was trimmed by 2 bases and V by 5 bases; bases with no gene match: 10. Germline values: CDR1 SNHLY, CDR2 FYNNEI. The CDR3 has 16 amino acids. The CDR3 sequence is CASSLSGTGLPYEQYV. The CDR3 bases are TGTGCCAGCAGTTTATCCGGGACAGGGCTCCCCTACGAGCAGTACGTC.

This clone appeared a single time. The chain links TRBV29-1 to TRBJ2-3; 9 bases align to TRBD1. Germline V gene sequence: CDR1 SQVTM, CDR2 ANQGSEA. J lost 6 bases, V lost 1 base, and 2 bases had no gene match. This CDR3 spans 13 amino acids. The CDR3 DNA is TGCAGCGTTGAAGGGGACAGGGTGGATACGCAGTATTTT. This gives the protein CSVEGDRVDTQYF.

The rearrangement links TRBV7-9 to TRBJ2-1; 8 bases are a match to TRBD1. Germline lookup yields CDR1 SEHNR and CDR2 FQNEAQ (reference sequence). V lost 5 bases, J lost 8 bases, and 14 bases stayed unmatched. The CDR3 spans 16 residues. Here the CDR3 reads CASSTDRGFFFDEQFF. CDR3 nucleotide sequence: TGTGCCAGCAGCACCGACAGGGGTTTCTTCTTCGATGAGCAGTTCTTC. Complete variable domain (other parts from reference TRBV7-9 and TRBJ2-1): DTGVSQNPRHKITKRGQNVTFRCDPISEHNRLYWYRQTLGQGPEFLTYFQNEAQLEKSRLLSDRFSAERPKGSFSTLEIQRTEQGDSAMYLCASSTDRGFFFDEQFFGPGTRLTVL.

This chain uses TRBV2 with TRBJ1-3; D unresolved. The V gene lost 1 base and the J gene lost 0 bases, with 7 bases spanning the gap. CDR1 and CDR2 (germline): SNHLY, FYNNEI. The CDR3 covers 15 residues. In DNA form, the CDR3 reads TGTGCCAGCAGTGAAGACAGCACCTCTGGAAACACCATATATTTT. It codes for CASSEDSTSGNTIYF. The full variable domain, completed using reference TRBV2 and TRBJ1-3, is EPEVTQTPSHQVTQMGQEVILRCVPISNHLYFYWYRQILGQKVEFLVSFYNNEISEKSEIFDDQFSVERPDGSNFTLKIRSTKLEDSAMYFCASSEDSTSGNTIYFGEGSWLTVV.

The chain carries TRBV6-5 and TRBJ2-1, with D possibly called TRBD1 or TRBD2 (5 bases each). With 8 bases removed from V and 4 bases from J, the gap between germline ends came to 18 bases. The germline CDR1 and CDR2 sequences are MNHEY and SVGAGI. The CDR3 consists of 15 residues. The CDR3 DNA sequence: TGTGCCAGCGGATCCCCGGGGACGGGTTACAATGAGCAGTTCTTC. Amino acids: CASGSPGTGYNEQFF.

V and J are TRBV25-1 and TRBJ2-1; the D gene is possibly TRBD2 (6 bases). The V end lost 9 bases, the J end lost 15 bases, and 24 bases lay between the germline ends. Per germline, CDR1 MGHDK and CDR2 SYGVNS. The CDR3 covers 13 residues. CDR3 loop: CARDTGLPGVAFF. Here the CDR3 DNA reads TGTGCCAGGGACACGGGACTCCCTGGGGTGGCGTTCTTC.

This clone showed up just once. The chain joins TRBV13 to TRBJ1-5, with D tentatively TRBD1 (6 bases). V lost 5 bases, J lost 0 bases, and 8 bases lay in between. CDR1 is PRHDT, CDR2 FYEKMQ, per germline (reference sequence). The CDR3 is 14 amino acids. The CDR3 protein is CASSGRGSNQPQHF. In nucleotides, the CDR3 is TGTGCCAGCAGCGGCAGGGGTAGCAATCAGCCCCAGCATTTT.

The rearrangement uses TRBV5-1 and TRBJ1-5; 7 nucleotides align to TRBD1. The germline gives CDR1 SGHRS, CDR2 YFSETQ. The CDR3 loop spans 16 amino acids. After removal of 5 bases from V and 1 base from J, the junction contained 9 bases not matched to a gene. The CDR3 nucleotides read TGCGCCAGCAGGCCAGGGGGATTGCAGAGCAATCAGCCCCAGCATTTT. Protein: CASRPGGLQSNQPQHF.

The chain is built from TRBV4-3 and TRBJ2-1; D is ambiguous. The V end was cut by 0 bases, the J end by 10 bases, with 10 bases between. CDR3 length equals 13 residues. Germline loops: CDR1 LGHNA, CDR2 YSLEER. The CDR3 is CASSQEVKVEQFF. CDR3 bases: TGCGCCAGCAGCCAAGAGGTAAAAGTAGAGCAGTTCTTC.

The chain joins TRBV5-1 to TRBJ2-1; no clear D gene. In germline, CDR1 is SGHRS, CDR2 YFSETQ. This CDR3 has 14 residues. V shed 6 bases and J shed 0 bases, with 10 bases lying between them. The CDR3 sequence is CASKTLSSYNEQFF. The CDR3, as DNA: TGCGCCAGCAAAACCCTTAGCTCCTACAATGAGCAGTTCTTC.